A selection of T cell receptor beta chains follows, all from one sample in a study of beta chain features in type 1 diabetes. Profiling relied on immunoSEQ multiplex PCR, and the TCRdb table lists in-frame clones only, not all of them. The table lists hundreds of thousands of clones, around 15% of them singletons, with approximately 0.043% in the top ten. The sample was naive CD4+ T cells from blood. The source of these receptors is a man younger than 35 with type 1 diabetes. The CDR3 runs from the conserved cysteine through the conserved F or W. A D gene is named only where the DNA matches it firmly. Rows give clone size only sometimes, using once, few, many, or a class for an expanded clone.

NA,NA,TRBJ1-1,TRBV7-9,12,TGTGCCAGCAGCTTAGCAACGGCTGAAGCTTTCTTT,CASSLATAEAFF
NA,NA,TRBJ1-6,TRBV16,14,TGTGCCAGCAGCCAATCAGGGTCGAAGTCACCCCTCCACTTT,CASSQSGSKSPLHF
NA,NA,TRBJ2-3,TRBV29-1,12,TGCAGCGTTGTGCCAGAAACAGATACGCAGTATTTT,CSVVPETDTQYF
few,NA,TRBJ2-7,TRBV30,16,TGTGCCTGGAGTGGGGAAGGTGGCAGGGAGAAGTGGGAGCAGTACTTC,CAWSGEGGREKWEQYF
NA,NA,TRBJ1-1,TRBV29-1,12,TGCAGCGCCGCGGTGGGCGAGACTGAAGCTTTCTTT,CSAAVGETEAFF
few,NA,TRBJ2-1,TRBV20-1,10,TGCAGCCCGTCCGCCAATGAGCAGTTCTTC,CSPSANEQFF
few,NA,TRBJ1-1,TRBV7-2,12,TGTGCCAGCAGCTTAGTATCCAATCACGCTTTCTTT,CASSLVSNHAFF
few,NA,TRBJ2-3,TRBV7-9,17,TGTGCCAGCAGTTACCTAGCGTCTAGGACTTTCACAGATACGCAGTATTTT,CASSYLASRTFTDTQYF
NA,NA,TRBJ1-2,TRBV5-4,13,TGTGCCAGCAGCTCAGGGGAGGGGTATGGCTACACCTTC,CASSSGEGYGYTF
NA,TRBD1,TRBJ1-2,TRBV28,15,TGTGCCAGCAGTTTGGCCGGGACAGGGAACTATGGCTACACCTTC,CASSLAGTGNYGYTF
NA,TRBD1,TRBJ2-7,TRBV6-5,16,TGTGCCAGCAGTTCAGTGGGGACAGGGCTGGTCTACGAGCAGTACTTC,CASSSVGTGLVYEQYF
NA,NA,TRBJ2-1,TRBV19,16,TGTGCCAGTAGTAATCAGAACAGAGGTTTTTGGAATGAGCAGTTCTTC,CASSNQNRGFWNEQFF
NA,TRBD1,TRBJ1-4,TRBV5-1,15,TGCGCCAGCAGCTATACCGGGACAGGAGATGAAAAACTGTTTTTT,CASSYTGTGDEKLFF
NA,NA,TRBJ2-3,TRBV14,17,TGTGCCAGCAGCCAAGTACAGGGAAGGGCTAGCACAGATACGCAGTATTTT,CASSQVQGRASTDTQYF
NA,NA,TRBJ2-6,TRBV19,14,TGTGCCAGTAGAAATCGGCCTGGGGCCAACGTCCTGACTTTC,CASRNRPGANVLTF
NA,NA,TRBJ1-1,TRBV5-4,13,TGTGCCAGCAGCTTGACCTGGTGGACTGAAGCTTTCTTT,CASSLTWWTEAFF
few,NA,TRBJ1-1,TRBV5-1,13,TGCGCCAGCAGCTTCGACAATATTGGTGAAGCTTTCTTT,CASSFDNIGEAFF
NA,TRBD2,TRBJ2-7,TRBV13,14,TGTGCCAGCAGCTGGGGACTAGCGGGCTACGAGCAGTACTTC,CASSWGLAGYEQYF
NA,NA,TRBJ1-2,TRBV30,13,TGTGCCTGGATCCCGACTCTTAGCTATGGCTACACCTTC,CAWIPTLSYGYTF
NA,TRBD1,TRBJ2-7,TRBV4-2,16,TGTGCCAGCAGCCAAAGCCGGAACAGGGGGCTGTACGAGCAGTACTTC,CASSQSRNRGLYEQYF
NA,NA,TRBJ1-1,TRBV2,14,TGTGCCAGCAGCTCCGGAGGGGCGTGGACTGAAGCTTTCTTT,CASSSGGAWTEAFF
NA,TRBD1,TRBJ1-5,TRBV30,16,TGTGCCTGGAGCCACCGACAGGGGGATAGCAATCAGCCCCAGCATTTT,CAWSHRQGDSNQPQHF
few,NA,TRBJ2-7,TRBV6-6,12,TGTGCCAGCAGACTCGACCGGTACGAGCAGTACTTC,CASRLDRYEQYF